This T cell receptor beta chain comes out of a study of T cells after yellow fever vaccination. TCRdb used MiXCR to reprocess the 5' RACE reads, holding one entry per CDR3 protein. The sample holds roughly 330,000 distinct CDR3 sequences, around 6.8% seen once. CDR3 size: 15 residues. Trimming took 1 base from V and 4 from J, leaving 10 bases between them. Germline V CDR1 and CDR2: SGHNT, YENEEA. This TCR came from a young man who received the YFV17D yellow fever vaccine. The rearrangement uses TRBV11-3 and TRBJ2-2, with D tentatively TRBD2 (5 bases). The sample in question was PBMCs, obtained 45 days after the first yellow fever vaccination. The CDR3 reads CASSLGGYSTGELFF. As DNA, the CDR3 is TGTGCCAGCAGCTTAGGAGGGTATTCCACCGGGGAGCTGTTTTTT.